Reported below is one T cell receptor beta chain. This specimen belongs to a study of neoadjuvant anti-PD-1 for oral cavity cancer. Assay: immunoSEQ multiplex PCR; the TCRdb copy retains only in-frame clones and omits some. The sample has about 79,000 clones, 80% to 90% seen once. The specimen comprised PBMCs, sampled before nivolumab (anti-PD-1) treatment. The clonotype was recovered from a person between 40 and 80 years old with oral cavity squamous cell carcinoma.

CDR3 nucleotide sequence: TGTGCCAGCAGCCCGATTCGGTGGGAGGGCTACAATGAGCAGTTCTTC. As protein: CASSPIRWEGYNEQFF. The chain links TRBV7-8 to TRBJ2-1; 7 bases match TRBD2. Germline V gene sequence: CDR1 SGHVS, CDR2 FQNEAQ. The CDR3 sequence is 16 residues long. V was clipped by 5 bases and J by 3 bases; unmatched bases: 10.